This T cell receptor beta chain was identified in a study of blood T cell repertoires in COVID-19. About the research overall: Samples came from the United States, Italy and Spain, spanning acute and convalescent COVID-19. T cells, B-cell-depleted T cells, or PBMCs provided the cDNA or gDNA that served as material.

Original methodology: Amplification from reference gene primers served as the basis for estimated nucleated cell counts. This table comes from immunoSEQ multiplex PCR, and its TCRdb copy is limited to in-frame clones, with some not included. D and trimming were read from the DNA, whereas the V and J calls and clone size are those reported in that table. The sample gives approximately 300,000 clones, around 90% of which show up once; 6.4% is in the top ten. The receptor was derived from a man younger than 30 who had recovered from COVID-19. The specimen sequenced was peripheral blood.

CDR3 sequence (DNA): TGTGCCACCAGTGCGAATCCGGGACTAGCGGGGGGTATTCAAGAGACCCAGTACTTC. Its translation: CATSANPGLAGGIQETQYF. The J gene is TRBJ2-5, the V gene TRBV24-1; 15 bases fit TRBD2. The CDR3 runs 19 residues. Germline trimming cut 5 bases from V and 2 bases from J; bases unmatched to any gene: 11. The germline V gene encodes CDR1 KGHDR and CDR2 SFDVKD.